Listed below are T cell receptor beta chains from one sample, sequenced in a study of T cell repertoires in cytomegalovirus infection. For these TCRs, the target antigens are not known. TCRdb passed the reads through MiXCR, listing each CDR3 protein once. The sample carries about 570,000 distinct CDR3 sequences, almost 40% recorded once. Sequences were derived from cultured PBMCs, sampled from culture after CMV antigen stimulation. The origin of the receptors is a human donor in good health (CMV status not recorded). Some clones in this sample may be carry-over from other donors' samples. Both conserved end residues are part of each CDR3. The order of the fields is V gene, D gene, J gene, CDR3 protein. D genes are given only for firm matches.

>TRBV15|TRBD1|TRBJ1-5
CATSRTDRVDQPQHF
>TRBV7-8|TRBD1|TRBJ1-4
CASSFRTGVWEKLFF
>TRBV7-8|-|TRBJ2-1
CASRERYNEQFF
>TRBV11-2|-|TRBJ1-4
CASSFLPGTLEKLFF
>TRBV6-8|-|TRBJ2-7
CASSLVWEQYF
>TRBV7-2|-|TRBJ2-3
CASSSLLDTQYF
>TRBV7-6|TRBD1|TRBJ1-4
CASSPGQELEKLFF
>TRBV10-2|TRBD1|TRBJ1-5
CASSEKRWVQGDQPQHF
>TRBV7-9|-|TRBJ2-2
CATQSGTQNTGELFF
>TRBV6-1|TRBD2|TRBJ2-1
CASGRLAGPLEQFF
>TRBV10-3|TRBD2|TRBJ2-2
CAISPMTSLNTGELFF
>TRBV7-2|-|TRBJ2-5
CASSFNTQETQYF
>TRBV6-5|-|TRBJ2-7
CASIAGWTDTSYEQYF
>TRBV19|TRBD1|TRBJ2-1
CAIRAPGGRYNEQFF
>TRBV7-2|TRBD2|TRBJ2-3
CASSLEGGRALPDMQYF
>TRBV5-4|TRBD2|TRBJ2-3
CASSLSSGDTDTQYF
>TRBV5-4|TRBD2|TRBJ2-1
CASSTTPSGDYNEQFF
>TRBV6-8|TRBD2|TRBJ2-5
CASSRRLALETQYF
>TRBV20-1|-|TRBJ1-4
CSARDQSGANEKLFF
>TRBV7-2|TRBD2|TRBJ2-1
CASSLLGPSGGNNEQFF
>TRBV7-6|TRBD1|TRBJ2-1
CASTLGWGQGNNEQFF
>TRBV18|TRBD2|TRBJ2-1
CASSYQRGPYYNEQFF
>TRBV6-5|TRBD1|TRBJ1-2
CASSYDLQGAGYTF
>TRBV6-1|-|TRBJ2-4
CASSERTGRRDF
>TRBV6-2/TRBV6-3|-|TRBJ2-1
CASSYAVTGYNEQFF
>TRBV7-2|-|TRBJ1-1
CASSFRYLNTEAFF